The T cell receptor beta chain under discussion was sequenced for a study of identical twins. Study conclusions and caveats: Modeled out-of-frame TCR alpha sharing in monozygotic twins fell below observed levels.

TCRdb used MiXCR to reprocess the 5' RACE reads, holding one entry per CDR3 protein. The table lists a few hundred thousand distinct CDR3 sequences, about 12% of them singletons. On this clonotype itself: Its antigen is not identified.

V was pared by 2 bases and J by 4 bases, with 21 bases between. The CDR3 is 18 amino acids. CDR1 and CDR2 from the germline V gene are MNHEY and SVGEGT. These data were likewise used in another study, on yellow fever vaccine responses in identical twins.

The sequence was collected from a woman between 18 and 30 years old in good health. The chain is built from TRBV6-2 or TRBV6-3 and TRBJ2-1; possible D gene TRBD2, 6 bases. Sequenced material: memory (CD45RO+) T cells sorted from blood. CDR3 protein: CASSYEGLRGITYNEQFF. The CDR3 DNA sequence: TGTGCCAGCAGTTACGAGGGTCTGCGGGGTATAACGTACAATGAGCAGTTCTTC.